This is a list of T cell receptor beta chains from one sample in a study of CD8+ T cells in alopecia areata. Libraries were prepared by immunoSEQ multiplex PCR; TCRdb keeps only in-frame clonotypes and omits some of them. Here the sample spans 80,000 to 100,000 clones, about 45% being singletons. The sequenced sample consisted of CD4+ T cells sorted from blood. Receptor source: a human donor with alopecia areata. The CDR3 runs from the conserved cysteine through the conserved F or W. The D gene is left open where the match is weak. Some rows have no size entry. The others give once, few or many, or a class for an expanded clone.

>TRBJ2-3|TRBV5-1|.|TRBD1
TGCGCCAGCAGCTGGGCACAGGGGCCTAGCACAGATACGCAGTATTTT
CASSWAQGPSTDTQYF
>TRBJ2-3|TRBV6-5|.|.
TGTGCCAGCACCCCCAGGGTAGGGTCAGTGGATACGCAGTATTTT
CASTPRVGSVDTQYF
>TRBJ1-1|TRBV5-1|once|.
TGCGCCAGCAGCTTGACGGGTAACCCGAACACTGAAGCTTTCTTT
CASSLTGNPNTEAFF
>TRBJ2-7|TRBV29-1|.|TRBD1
TGCAGCGTTGAAGTAGGACAGGGAGTATACGAGCAGTACTTC
CSVEVGQGVYEQYF
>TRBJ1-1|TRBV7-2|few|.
TGTGCCAGCATCCTCGAAGGGGCAGGGAACACTGAAGCTTTCTTT
CASILEGAGNTEAFF
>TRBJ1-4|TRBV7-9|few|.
TGTGCCAGCAGCTTACCAGGGCGGAATAATGAAAAACTGTTTTTT
CASSLPGRNNEKLFF
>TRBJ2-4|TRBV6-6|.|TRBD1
TGTGCCAGCAGGACAACAGGGGATTTAGCCAAAAACATTCAGTACTTC
CASRTTGDLAKNIQYF
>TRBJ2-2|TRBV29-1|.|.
TGCAGCGGAGGCGGGGAGTACACCGGGGAGCTGTTTTTT
CSGGGEYTGELFF
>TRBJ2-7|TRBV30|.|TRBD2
TGTGCCTGGAGTAGTAGCGGGAGGGCGGAGTACTTC
CAWSSSGRAEYF
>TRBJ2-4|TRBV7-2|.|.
TGTGCCAGCAGCTTAGGGGGAGTGAACATTCAGTACTTC
CASSLGGVNIQYF
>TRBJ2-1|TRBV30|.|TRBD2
TGTGCCTGGGAGAATAAACTAGCGTTTTACAATGAGCAGTTCTTC
CAWENKLAFYNEQFF
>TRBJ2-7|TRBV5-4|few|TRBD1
TGTGCCAGCAGCAAAGACAGGGGGAGCCACGAGCAGTACTTC
CASSKDRGSHEQYF
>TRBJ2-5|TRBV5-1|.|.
TGCGCCAGCAGCTTGGGGGGGGCCCAAGAGACCCAGTACTTC
CASSLGGAQETQYF
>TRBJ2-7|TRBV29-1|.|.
TGCAGCGCTAAGAAAGGACAGATCTACGAGCAGTACTTC
CSAKKGQIYEQYF
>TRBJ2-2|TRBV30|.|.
TGTGCCTGGATGAACACCGGGGAGCTGTTTTTT
CAWMNTGELFF
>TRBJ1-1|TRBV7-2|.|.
TGTGCCAGCAGCGCCAGGCCCCAGAACACTGAAGCTTTCTTT
CASSARPQNTEAFF
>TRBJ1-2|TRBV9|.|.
TGTGCCAGCAGCGTGGGCCCTCTTAACTATGGCTACACCTTC
CASSVGPLNYGYTF
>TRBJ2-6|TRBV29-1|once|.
TGCAGCGTCATCGACAGCTCTGGGGCCAACGTCCTGACTTTC
CSVIDSSGANVLTF
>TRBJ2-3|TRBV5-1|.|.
TGCGCCAGCAGCTTGGAGGGTGGCACAGATACGCAGTATTTT
CASSLEGGTDTQYF
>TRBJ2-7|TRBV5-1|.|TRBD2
TGCGCCAGCAGCTTGCTAGCGGGGGGACGGTACGAGCAGTACTTC
CASSLLAGGRYEQYF
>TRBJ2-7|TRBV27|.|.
TGTGCCAGCCAACGACACGGCTACGAGCAGTACTTC
CASQRHGYEQYF
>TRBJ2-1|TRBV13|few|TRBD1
TGTGCCAGCAGGGGACAGGGTGAGGGCAATGAGCAGTTCTTC
CASRGQGEGNEQFF
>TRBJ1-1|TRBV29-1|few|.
TGCAGCGTCGCGGGACTGCTAAACACTGAAGCTTTCTTT
CSVAGLLNTEAFF
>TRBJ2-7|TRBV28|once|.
TGTGCCAGCAGCCGGAGTGGAAACGAGCAGTACTTC
CASSRSGNEQYF
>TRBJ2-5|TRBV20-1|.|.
TGCAGTGCTAGCCAAGAGACCCAGTACTTC
CSASQETQYF
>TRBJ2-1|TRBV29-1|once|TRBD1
TGCAGCGTTGACCTGACAGGGCTAAGGAATGAGCAGTTCTTC
CSVDLTGLRNEQFF
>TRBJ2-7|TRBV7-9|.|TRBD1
TGTGCCAGCAGCCCCAGACAGGGAAGCTCCTACGAGCAGTACTTC
CASSPRQGSSYEQYF
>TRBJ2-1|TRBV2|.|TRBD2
TGTGCCAGCAGTGAGTGGGCTAGCGGGACCTATGAGCAGTTCTTC
CASSEWASGTYEQFF
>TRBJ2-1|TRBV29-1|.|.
TGCAGCGTCGGATTAAAACTAGGACCGAGGAGCTCCTACAATGAGCAGTTCTTC
CSVGLKLGPRSSYNEQFF
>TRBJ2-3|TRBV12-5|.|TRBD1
TGTGCTAGTGGTCCCACAGGGGGCGCCGGGGGAGATACGCAGTATTTT
CASGPTGGAGGDTQYF
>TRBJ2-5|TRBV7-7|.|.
TGTGCCAGCAGCTTAGCCGGGGGGCCGGAGACCCAGTACTTC
CASSLAGGPETQYF
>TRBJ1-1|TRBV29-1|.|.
TGCAGCGTCGACTTTCGGGCTTTCTTT
CSVDFRAFF
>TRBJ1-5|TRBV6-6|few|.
TGTGCCAGCACCCCTGGGCTAAATCAGCCCCAGCATTTT
CASTPGLNQPQHF
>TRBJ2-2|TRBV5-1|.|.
TGCGCCAGCAGGTTCAACACCGGGGAGCTGTTTTTT
CASRFNTGELFF
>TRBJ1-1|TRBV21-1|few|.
TGTGCCAGCAGCACACTACGAACAAGGAGTAACAGGGACACTGAAGCTTTCTTT
CASSTLRTRSNRDTEAFF
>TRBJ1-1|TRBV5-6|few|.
TGTGCCAGCAGCTTGGCGCAGGTAATGGGCACTGAAGCTTTCTTT
CASSLAQVMGTEAFF